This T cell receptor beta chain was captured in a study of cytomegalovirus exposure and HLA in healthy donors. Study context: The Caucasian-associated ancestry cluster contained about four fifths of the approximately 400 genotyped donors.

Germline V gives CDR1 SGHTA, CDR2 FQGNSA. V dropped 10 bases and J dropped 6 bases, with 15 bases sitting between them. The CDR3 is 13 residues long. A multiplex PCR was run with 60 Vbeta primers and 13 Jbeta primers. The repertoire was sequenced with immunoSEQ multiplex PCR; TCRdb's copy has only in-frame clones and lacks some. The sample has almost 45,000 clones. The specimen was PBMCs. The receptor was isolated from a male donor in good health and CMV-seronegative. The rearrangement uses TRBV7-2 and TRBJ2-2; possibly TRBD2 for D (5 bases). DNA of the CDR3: TGTGCCACTCTTCTCCGTAGCGCCGGGGAGCTGTTTTTT. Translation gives CATLLRSAGELFF.